A single sample is the source of the 5 T cell receptor beta chains below, sequenced in a study of T cell changes during pregnancy in multiple sclerosis. The assay was immunoSEQ multiplex PCR, and TCRdb's table has in-frame clones only and misses some. The profile shows about 30,000 clones, about nine tenths of them singletons. The starting material was CD8+ T cells from peripheral blood mononuclear cells, obtained in the second trimester of pregnancy. Receptors were obtained from a female donor with multiple sclerosis, enrolled in a pregnancy study.

This chain connects TRBV27 to TRBJ2-2; 10 positions agree with TRBD1. The germline V gene encodes CDR1 MNHEY and CDR2 SMNVEV (reference sequence). The trim removed 5 bases at V and 3 bases at J, leaving 6 bases unmatched. The CDR3 has 16 residues. The CDR3 nucleotides are TGTGCCAGCAGTCCACTCGGGACAGGGGACACCGGGGAGCTGTTTTTT. Residues: CASSPLGTGDTGELFF.

The rearrangement uses TRBV27 and TRBJ2-7; 8 bases fit TRBD2. With V trimmed by 0 bases and J by 6 bases, 10 bases remained unmatched. Germline V CDR1 and CDR2: MNHEY, SMNVEV (reference sequence). The CDR3 runs to 16 residues. The CDR3 nucleotides read TGTGCCAGCAGTTTATCCCCCGGGACTAGGAGAGCCGAGCAGTACTTC. Encoded protein: CASSLSPGTRRAEQYF.

The V gene is TRBV29-1, the J gene TRBJ1-2, with 9 bases fitting TRBD1. There are 12 residues in the CDR3. The V gene's germline CDR1 is SQVTM and CDR2 ANQGSEA. Trimming took 6 bases from V and 7 from J; bases not matched to a gene: 6. CDR3: CSVGDREVGYTF. CDR3 nucleotides: TGCAGCGTGGGGGACAGGGAAGTTGGCTACACCTTC.

This clone showed up just once. V is TRBV30 and J is TRBJ2-5, with a possible D match to TRBD1 (5 bases). CDR1 is GTSNPN, CDR2 SVGIG, per germline (reference sequence). The CDR3 is 15 amino acids. The ends were cut back, 0 bases at V and 4 bases at J, with 15 bases in the middle. CDR3 sequence: CAWSVGAAGLETQYF. CDR3 coding DNA: TGTGCCTGGAGTGTAGGGGCAGCTGGTTTAGAGACCCAGTACTTC. Complete variable domain (other parts from reference TRBV30 and TRBJ2-5): SQTIHQWPATLVQPVGSPLSLECTVEGTSNPNLYWYRQAAGRGLQLLFYSVGIGQISSEVPQNLSASRPQDRQFILSSKKLLLSDSGFYLCAWSVGAAGLETQYFGPGTRLLVL.

This clone was seen once. The rearrangement uses TRBV30 and TRBJ1-1; tentatively, D is TRBD1 (5 bases). Germline CDR1 reads GTSNPN; CDR2 reads SVGIG (reference sequence). CDR3 size: 15 residues. Between the trimmed V and J ends, which lost 0 bases and 1 base, there was a span of 12 bases. The CDR3 is CAWSVTHTGNTEAFF. The CDR3 DNA follows: TGTGCCTGGAGTGTAACTCACACAGGGAACACTGAAGCTTTCTTT.